The source of this T cell receptor beta chain is a study of cytomegalovirus exposure and HLA in healthy donors. Study-wide results and limits: CMV antigen specificity of a few CMV-associated chains was confirmed in vitro. In an earlier analysis, in approximately 570 donors, most V segments appeared productive either ~87% or ~30% of the time.

Trimming removed 2 bases at V and 3 bases at J, with 8 bases between. The CDR3 is made up of 14 amino acids. From germline, CDR1 is MDHEN and CDR2 SYDVKM. The primer mix had 60 Vbeta and 13 Jbeta primers. How the authors handled the data: Later reanalysis found around 80 million unique TCR beta chains, around 9.9 million of them shared. Method: immunoSEQ multiplex PCR; TCRdb's copy keeps in-frame clones and lacks some. V, J and clone size reflect that table, while D and trimming were determined from the DNA. This sample yields 100,000 to 150,000 clones, of which around four fifths are seen a single time; less than 10% belongs to the top ten. Healthy bone marrow donors formed the donor group. In the case of this clone: Its target is unknown.

Specimen: PBMCs. This clonotype was sampled from a woman between 45 and 65 years old in good health and CMV-seropositive. V gene TRBV28 combines with J gene TRBJ1-5; D ambiguous. This chain's CDR3 is CASSLGQNNQPQHF. CDR3 sequence (DNA): TGTGCCAGCAGTTTAGGGCAGAACAATCAGCCCCAGCATTTT.